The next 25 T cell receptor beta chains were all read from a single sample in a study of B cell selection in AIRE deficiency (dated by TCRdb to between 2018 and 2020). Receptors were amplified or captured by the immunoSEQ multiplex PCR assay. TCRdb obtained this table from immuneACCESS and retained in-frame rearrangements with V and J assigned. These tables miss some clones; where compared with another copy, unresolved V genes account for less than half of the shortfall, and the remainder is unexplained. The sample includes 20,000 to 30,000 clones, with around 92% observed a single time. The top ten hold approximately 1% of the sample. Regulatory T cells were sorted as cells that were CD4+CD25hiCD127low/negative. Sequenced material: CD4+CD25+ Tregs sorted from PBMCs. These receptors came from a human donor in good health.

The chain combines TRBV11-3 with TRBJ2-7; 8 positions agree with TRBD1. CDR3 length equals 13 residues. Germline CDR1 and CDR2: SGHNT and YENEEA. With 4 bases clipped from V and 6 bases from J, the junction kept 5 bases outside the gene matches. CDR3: CASSSRDRGEQYF. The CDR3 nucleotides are TGTGCCAGCAGCTCCCGAGACAGGGGCGAGCAGTACTTC.

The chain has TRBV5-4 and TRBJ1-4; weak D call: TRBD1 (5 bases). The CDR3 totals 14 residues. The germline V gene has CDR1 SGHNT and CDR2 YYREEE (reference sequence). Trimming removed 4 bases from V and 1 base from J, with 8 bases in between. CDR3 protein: CASSGGGTNEKLFF. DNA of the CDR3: TGTGCCAGCAGCGGCGGGGGAACTAATGAAAAACTGTTTTTT.

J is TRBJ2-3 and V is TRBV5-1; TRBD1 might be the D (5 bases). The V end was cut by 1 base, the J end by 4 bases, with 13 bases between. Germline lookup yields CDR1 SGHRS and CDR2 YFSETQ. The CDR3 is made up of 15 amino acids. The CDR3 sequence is CASSLNGASPDTQYF. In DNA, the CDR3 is TGCGCCAGCAGCTTGAATGGGGCCAGTCCAGATACGCAGTATTTT.

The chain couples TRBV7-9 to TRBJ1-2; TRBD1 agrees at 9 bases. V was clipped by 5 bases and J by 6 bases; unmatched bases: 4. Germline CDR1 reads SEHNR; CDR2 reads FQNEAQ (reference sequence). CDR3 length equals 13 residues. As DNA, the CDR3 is TGTGCCAGCAGCCCAGGACAGGGGCATGGCTACACCTTC. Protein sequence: CASSPGQGHGYTF.

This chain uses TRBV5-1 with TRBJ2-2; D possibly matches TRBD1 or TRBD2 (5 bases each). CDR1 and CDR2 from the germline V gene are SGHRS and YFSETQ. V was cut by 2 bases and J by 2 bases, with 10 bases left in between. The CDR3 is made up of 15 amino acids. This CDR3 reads CASSFGASNTGELFF. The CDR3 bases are TGCGCCAGCAGCTTCGGGGCTAGTAACACCGGGGAGCTGTTTTTT.

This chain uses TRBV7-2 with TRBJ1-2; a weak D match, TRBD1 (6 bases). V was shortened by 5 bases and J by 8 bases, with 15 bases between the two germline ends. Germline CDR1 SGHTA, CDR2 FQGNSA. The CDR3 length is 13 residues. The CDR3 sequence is CASSLQGISGYTF. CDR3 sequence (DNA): TGTGCCAGCAGCCTACAGGGTATATCGGGCTACACCTTC. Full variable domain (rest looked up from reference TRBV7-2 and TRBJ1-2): GAGVSQSPSNKVTEKGKDVELRCDPISGHTALYWYRQSLGQGLEFLIYFQGNSAPDKSGLPSDRFSAERTGGSVSTLTIQRTQQEDSAVYLCASSLQGISGYTFGSGTRLTVV.

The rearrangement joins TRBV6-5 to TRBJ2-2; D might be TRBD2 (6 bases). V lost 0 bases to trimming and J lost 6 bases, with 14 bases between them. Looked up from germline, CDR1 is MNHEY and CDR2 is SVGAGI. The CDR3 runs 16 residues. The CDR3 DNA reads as TGTGCCAGCAGTTACTCTTTGGCGGGGAGCCCCGGGGAGCTGTTTTTT. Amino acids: CASSYSLAGSPGELFF.

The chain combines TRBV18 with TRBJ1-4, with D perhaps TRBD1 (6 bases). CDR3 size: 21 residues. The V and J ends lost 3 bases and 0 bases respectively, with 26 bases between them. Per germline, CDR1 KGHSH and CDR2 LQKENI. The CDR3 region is CASSPIYLRLDRLSTNEKLFF. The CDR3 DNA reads TGTGCCAGCTCACCCATTTATTTAAGGTTGGACAGACTTTCAACTAATGAAAAACTGTTTTTT. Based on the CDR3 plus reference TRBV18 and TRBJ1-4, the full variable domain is NAGVMQNPRHLVRRRGQEARLRCSPMKGHSHVYWYRQLPEEGLKFMVYLQKENIIDESGMPKERFSAEFPKEGPSILRIQQVVRGDSAAYFCASSPIYLRLDRLSTNEKLFFGSGTQLSVL.

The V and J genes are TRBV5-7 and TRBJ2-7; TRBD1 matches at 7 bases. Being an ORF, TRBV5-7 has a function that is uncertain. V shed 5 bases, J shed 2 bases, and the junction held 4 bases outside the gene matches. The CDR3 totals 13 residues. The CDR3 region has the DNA TGTGCCAGCAGATACAGGGGCCCCTACGAGCAGTACTTC. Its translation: CASRYRGPYEQYF.

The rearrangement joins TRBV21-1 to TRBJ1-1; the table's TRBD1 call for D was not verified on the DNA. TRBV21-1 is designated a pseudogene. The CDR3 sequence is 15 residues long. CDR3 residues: CASSTHTPWHTEAFF. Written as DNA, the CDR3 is TGTGCCAGCAGCACCCACACCCCGTGGCACACTGAAGCTTTCTTT.

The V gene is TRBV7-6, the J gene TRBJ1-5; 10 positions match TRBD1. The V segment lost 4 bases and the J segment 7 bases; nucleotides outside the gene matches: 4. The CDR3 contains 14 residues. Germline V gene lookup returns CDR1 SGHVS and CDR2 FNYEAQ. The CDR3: CASSSGTGEQPQHF. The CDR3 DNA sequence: TGTGCCAGCAGCTCCGGGACAGGGGAACAGCCCCAGCATTTT.

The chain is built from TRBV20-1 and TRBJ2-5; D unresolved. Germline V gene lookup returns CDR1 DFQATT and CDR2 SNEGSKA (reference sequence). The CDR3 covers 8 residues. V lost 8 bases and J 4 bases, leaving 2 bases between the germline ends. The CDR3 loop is CSPETQYF. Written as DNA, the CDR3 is TGCAGTCCAGAGACCCAGTACTTC.

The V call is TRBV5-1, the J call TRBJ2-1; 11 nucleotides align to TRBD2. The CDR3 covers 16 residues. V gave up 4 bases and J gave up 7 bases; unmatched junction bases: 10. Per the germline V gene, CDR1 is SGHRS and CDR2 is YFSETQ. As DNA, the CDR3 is TGCGCCAGCAGCGTGGTAGTAGCGGGGGGGCAAAATGAGCAGTTCTTC. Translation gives CASSVVVAGGQNEQFF.

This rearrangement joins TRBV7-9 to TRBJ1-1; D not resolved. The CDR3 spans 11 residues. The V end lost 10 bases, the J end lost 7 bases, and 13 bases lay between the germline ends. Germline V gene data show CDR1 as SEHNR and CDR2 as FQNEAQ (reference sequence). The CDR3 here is CATQELDEAFF. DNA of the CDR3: TGTGCCACCCAGGAACTCGATGAAGCTTTCTTT. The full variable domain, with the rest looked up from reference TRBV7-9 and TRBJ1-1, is DTGVSQNPRHKITKRGQNVTFRCDPISEHNRLYWYRQTLGQGPEFLTYFQNEAQLEKSRLLSDRFSAERPKGSFSTLEIQRTEQGDSAMYLCATQELDEAFFGQGTRLTVV.

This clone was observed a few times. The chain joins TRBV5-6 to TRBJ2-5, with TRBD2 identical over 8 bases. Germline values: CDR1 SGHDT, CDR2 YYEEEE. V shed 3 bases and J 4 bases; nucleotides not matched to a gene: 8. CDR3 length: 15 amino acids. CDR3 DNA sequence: TGTGCCAGCAGCTCGGGACTAGTAATGAGAGAGACCCAGTACTTC. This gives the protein CASSSGLVMRETQYF.

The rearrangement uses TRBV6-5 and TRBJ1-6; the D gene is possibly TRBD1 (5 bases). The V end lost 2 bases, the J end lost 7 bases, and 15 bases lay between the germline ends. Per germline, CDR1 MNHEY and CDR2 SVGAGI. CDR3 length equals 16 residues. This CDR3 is CASSYGRGGGNSPLHF. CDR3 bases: TGTGCCAGCAGTTACGGGAGGGGCGGGGGGAATTCACCCCTCCACTTT.

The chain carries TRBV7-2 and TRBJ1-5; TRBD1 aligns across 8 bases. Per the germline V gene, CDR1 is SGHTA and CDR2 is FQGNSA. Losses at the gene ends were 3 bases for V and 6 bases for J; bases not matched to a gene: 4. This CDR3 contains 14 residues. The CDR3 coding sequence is TGTGCCAGCAGCTTTGGACAGGGAGCTCAGCCCCAGCATTTT. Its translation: CASSFGQGAQPQHF.

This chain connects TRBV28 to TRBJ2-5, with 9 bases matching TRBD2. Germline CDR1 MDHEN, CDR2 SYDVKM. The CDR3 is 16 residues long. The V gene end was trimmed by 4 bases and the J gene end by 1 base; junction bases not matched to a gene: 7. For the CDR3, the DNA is TGTGCCAGCAGTTCGTCCGGGACTAGCCGCCAAGAGACCCAGTACTTC. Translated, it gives CASSSSGTSRQETQYF.

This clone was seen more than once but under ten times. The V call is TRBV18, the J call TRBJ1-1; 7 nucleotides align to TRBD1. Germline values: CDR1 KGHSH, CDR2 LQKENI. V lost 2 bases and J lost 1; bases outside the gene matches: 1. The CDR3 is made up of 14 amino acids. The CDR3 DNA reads TGTGCCAGCTCACCAGGACAGGCGAACACTGAAGCTTTCTTT. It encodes CASSPGQANTEAFF.

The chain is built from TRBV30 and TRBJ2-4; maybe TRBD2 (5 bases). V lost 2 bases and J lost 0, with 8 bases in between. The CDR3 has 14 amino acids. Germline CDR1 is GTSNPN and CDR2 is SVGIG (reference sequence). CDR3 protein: CAWSSGKAKNIQYF. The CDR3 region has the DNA TGTGCCTGGAGTTCGGGGAAAGCCAAAAACATTCAGTACTTC.

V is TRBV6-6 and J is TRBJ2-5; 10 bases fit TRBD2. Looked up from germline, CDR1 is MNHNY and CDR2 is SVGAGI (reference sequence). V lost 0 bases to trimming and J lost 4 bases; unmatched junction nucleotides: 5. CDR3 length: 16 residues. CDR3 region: CASSYSLAGASETQYF. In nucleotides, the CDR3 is TGTGCCAGCAGTTACTCCCTAGCGGGGGCCTCAGAGACCCAGTACTTC.

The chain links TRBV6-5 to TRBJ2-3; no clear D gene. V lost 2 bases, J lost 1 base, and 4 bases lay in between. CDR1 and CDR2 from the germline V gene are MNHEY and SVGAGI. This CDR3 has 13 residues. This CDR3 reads CASSYEGTDTQYF. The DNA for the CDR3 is TGTGCCAGCAGTTACGAGGGCACAGATACGCAGTATTTT.

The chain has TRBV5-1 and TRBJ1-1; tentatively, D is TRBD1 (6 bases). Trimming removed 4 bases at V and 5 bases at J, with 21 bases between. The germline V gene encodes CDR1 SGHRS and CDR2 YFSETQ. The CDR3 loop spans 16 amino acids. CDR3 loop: CASSKGGLGGGTEAFF. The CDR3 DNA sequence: TGCGCCAGCAGCAAGGGAGGTCTGGGGGGCGGAACTGAAGCTTTCTTT.

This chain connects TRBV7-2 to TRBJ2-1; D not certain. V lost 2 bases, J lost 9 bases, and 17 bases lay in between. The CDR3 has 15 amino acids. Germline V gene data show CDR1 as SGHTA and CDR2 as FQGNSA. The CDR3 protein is CASSLWFSVVGEQFF. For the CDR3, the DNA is TGTGCCAGCAGCTTATGGTTTTCGGTGGTGGGTGAGCAGTTCTTC.

The CDR3, as DNA: TGTGCCAGCAGCTCCTTTGGACAGCTCCCAACCTACGAGCAGTACTTC. This codes for CASSSFGQLPTYEQYF. The chain links TRBV7-8 to TRBJ2-7, with D possibly matching TRBD1 (6 bases). This CDR3 has 16 amino acids. Per germline, CDR1 SGHVS and CDR2 FQNEAQ. Trimming stripped 4 bases from V and 2 bases from J, with 18 bases between.